Each of the 30 T cell receptor beta chains below was sequenced from the same sample in a study of T cell responses to AZD1222 COVID-19 vaccine. Produced via immunoSEQ multiplex PCR; TCRdb's table is partial and in-frame only. Here the sample spans 55,000 to 70,000 clones, roughly 87% being singletons. The starting material was peripheral blood, obtained 28 days after the second AZD1222 dose. The receptors were gathered from an adult who received the AZD1222 COVID-19 vaccine.

This clone was seen once. The J gene is TRBJ1-5, the V gene TRBV19; D is unresolved. Germline CDR1 and CDR2: LNHDA and SQIVND (reference sequence). The CDR3 consists of 12 residues. Trimming left V 10 bases short and J 1 base short, with 8 bases between. The CDR3 loop is CATRLSNQPQHF. The CDR3 region has the DNA TGTGCCACCAGGTTGAGCAATCAGCCCCAGCATTTT. The entire variable domain, with the rest obtained from reference TRBV19 and TRBJ1-5, is as follows: DGGITQSPKYLFRKEGQNVTLSCEQNLNHDAMYWYRQDPGQGLRLIYYSQIVNDFQKGDIAEGYSVSREKKESFPLTVTSAQKNPTAFYLCATRLSNQPQHFGDGTRLSIL.

This clone was detected only a few times. The CDR3: CAINNLRVGPYEQYF. In DNA form, the CDR3 reads TGTGCCATCAATAATCTCAGGGTGGGCCCCTACGAGCAGTACTTC. This chain connects TRBV10-3 to TRBJ2-7; TRBD1 is a possible D gene (5 bases). The CDR3 totals 15 residues. CDR1 and CDR2 from the germline V gene are ENHRY and SYGVKD. V was trimmed by 7 bases and J by 2 bases, leaving 18 bases between them.

The chain employs TRBV30 and TRBJ2-1, with 11 bases that match TRBD2. Germline assignment: CDR1 GTSNPN and CDR2 SVGIG (reference sequence). The CDR3 has 16 amino acids. J lost 7 bases, V lost 4 bases, and 12 bases had no gene match. For the CDR3, the DNA is TGTGCCTGGACCCCCAAGGCGGCTAGCGGGGGGAATGAGCAGTTCTTC. Protein product: CAWTPKAASGGNEQFF. Full variable domain (rest looked up from reference TRBV30 and TRBJ2-1): SQTIHQWPATLVQPVGSPLSLECTVEGTSNPNLYWYRQAAGRGLQLLFYSVGIGQISSEVPQNLSASRPQDRQFILSSKKLLLSDSGFYLCAWTPKAASGGNEQFFGPGTRLTVL.

The chain has TRBV19 and TRBJ1-5, with 8 bases aligning to TRBD1. The CDR3 is 15 amino acids. The ends lost 5 bases at V and 5 bases at J; junction bases unmatched: 8. Looked up from germline, CDR1 is LNHDA and CDR2 is SQIVND (reference sequence). In DNA form, the CDR3 reads TGTGCCAGTAGTCGTGGCGCGACAGGGGATCAGCCCCAGCATTTT. This sequence encodes CASSRGATGDQPQHF.

This clone was observed a single time. The V gene is TRBV5-4, the J gene TRBJ2-7, with 9 bases that match TRBD1. CDR1 and CDR2 from the germline V gene are SGHNT and YYREEE (reference sequence). V lost 3 bases to trimming and J lost 6 bases; unmatched junction nucleotides: 4. This CDR3 contains 13 residues. DNA of the CDR3: TGTGCCAGCAGCTCCGGACAGGGGTCCGAGCAGTACTTC. Amino acids: CASSSGQGSEQYF.

V and J are TRBV24-1 and TRBJ2-7; D remains ambiguous. Germline CDR1 is KGHDR and CDR2 is SFDVKD. This CDR3 has 14 amino acids. The V gene lost 2 bases and the J gene lost 2 bases, with 9 bases spanning the gap. CDR3 DNA sequence: TGTGCCACCAGTGATTCCCTTGTCCCCTACGAGCAGTACTTC. Translating gives CATSDSLVPYEQYF.

J is TRBJ2-7 and V is TRBV3-1 (or the pseudogene TRBV3-2), with unresolved D. This CDR3 has 13 residues. CDR1 LGHDT and CDR2 YNNKEL come from the germline V gene (reference sequence). The ends were cut back, 2 bases at V and 6 bases at J, with 11 bases in the middle. This CDR3 is CASSQSRAREQYF. The CDR3 DNA sequence: TGTGCCAGCAGCCAATCTAGAGCGCGCGAGCAGTACTTC.

In its sample, this clone was seen once. In the same sample, other DNA sequences code for this CDR3. The rearrangement joins TRBV28 to TRBJ1-2, with D hard to call. CDR1 and CDR2 (germline): MDHEN, SYDVKM. Trimming removed 5 bases at V and 0 bases at J, with 4 bases between. This CDR3 comprises 12 residues. Written as DNA, the CDR3 is TGTGCCAGCAGTCTAGCTAACTATGGCTACACCTTC. Protein product: CASSLANYGYTF.

This clone was seen a handful of times. This chain joins TRBV19 and TRBJ1-1; no definite D call. The CDR3 contains 14 residues. The germline CDR1 and CDR2 sequences are LNHDA and SQIVND (reference sequence). The V and J ends lost 3 bases and 7 bases respectively, with 15 bases between them. The CDR3 sequence: CASSIRGMWFEAFF. The CDR3 DNA sequence: TGTGCCAGTAGTATCCGGGGTATGTGGTTTGAAGCTTTCTTT.

CDR3 in DNA: TGTGCCAGTAGTACGGACACTGGAAACACCATATATTTT. Its protein product is CASSTDTGNTIYF. The rearrangement links TRBV19 to TRBJ1-3; tentatively, D is TRBD1 (5 bases). V was clipped by 4 bases and J by 2 bases, with 6 bases between them. The CDR3 spans 13 residues. The germline CDR1 and CDR2 sequences are LNHDA and SQIVND (reference sequence).

This chain connects TRBV2 to TRBJ1-6, with D hard to call. The CDR3 is 14 amino acids. Trimming pared 4 bases from V and 9 bases from J, leaving 13 bases between. Germline assignment: CDR1 SNHLY and CDR2 FYNNEI. The CDR3 sequence is CASSGGFGSSPLHF. The CDR3 region has the DNA TGTGCCAGCAGTGGGGGTTTTGGAAGTTCACCCCTCCACTTT.

This clone showed up just a few times. This chain uses TRBV12-3 or TRBV12-4 with TRBJ2-2; no reliable D call. V lost 2 bases, J lost 6 bases, and 4 bases lay in between. There are 12 residues in the CDR3. The CDR3 nucleotides are TGTGCCAGCAGTTTACTGGCCGGGGAGCTGTTTTTT. Its translation is CASSLLAGELFF.

This clone was detected a few times. The CDR3 sequence: CSVDPEPGVDTQYF. The CDR3 DNA reads TGCAGCGTTGACCCCGAGCCGGGGGTAGATACGCAGTATTTT. The chain has TRBV29-1 and TRBJ2-3; maybe TRBD2 (6 bases). The V end was cut by 3 bases, the J end by 5 bases, with 15 bases between. The CDR3 loop spans 14 amino acids. Germline V gene lookup returns CDR1 SQVTM and CDR2 ANQGSEA.

This clone was observed a single time. The gene calls are TRBV5-1 and TRBJ1-1, with 7 bases lining up with TRBD1. V lost 5 bases and J lost 0; bases outside the gene matches: 7. The CDR3 length is 15 residues. Germline V gives CDR1 SGHRS, CDR2 YFSETQ. As DNA, the CDR3 is TGCGCCAGCAGGGAGGGGGCGGGCATGAACACTGAAGCTTTCTTT. This encodes CASREGAGMNTEAFF.

The rearrangement uses TRBV5-5 and TRBJ2-2, with TRBD2 matching over 7 bases. V lost 4 bases, J lost 2 bases, and 5 bases stayed unmatched. The germline CDR1 and CDR2 sequences are SGHKS and YYEKEE (reference sequence). The CDR3 totals 15 residues. For the CDR3, the DNA is TGTGCCAGCAGCGCTGCTAGCGGAAACACCGGGGAGCTGTTTTTT. The encoded protein is CASSAASGNTGELFF. Supplemented by reference TRBV5-5 and TRBJ2-2, the full variable domain reads DAGVTQSPTHLIKTRGQQVTLRCSPISGHKSVSWYQQVLGQGPQFIFQYYEKEERGRGNFPDRFSARQFPNYSSELNVNALLLGDSALYLCASSAASGNTGELFFGEGSRLTVL.

This clone appeared a few times. CDR3 nucleotides: TGTGCCATCAGTGAGTTTCGGGGGAACACCGGGGAGCTGTTTTTT. This codes for CAISEFRGNTGELFF. The chain joins TRBV10-3 to TRBJ2-2; perhaps TRBD2 as D (5 bases). This CDR3 spans 15 amino acids. The germline CDR1 and CDR2 sequences are ENHRY and SYGVKD. V gave up 1 base and J gave up 1 base, with 7 bases separating them.

This chain connects TRBV29-1 to TRBJ2-1; D is possibly TRBD2 (5 bases). With 4 bases removed from V and 0 bases from J, the gap between germline ends came to 16 bases. The CDR3 extends over 16 amino acids. Looked up from germline, CDR1 is SQVTM and CDR2 is ANQGSEA. CDR3 in amino acids: CSVVRGDTSSYNEQFF. The CDR3 region has the DNA TGCAGCGTTGTCCGGGGAGACACGAGCTCCTACAATGAGCAGTTCTTC.

The J gene is TRBJ2-5, the V gene TRBV25-1; 11 nucleotides match TRBD1. Germline CDR1 reads MGHDK; CDR2 reads SYGVNS. There are 14 residues in the CDR3. V lost 3 bases, J lost 7 bases, and 4 bases stayed unmatched. The DNA for the CDR3 is TGTGCCAGCAGTGATCGGGACAGGGGGTTGACCCAGTACTTC. This gives the protein CASSDRDRGLTQYF. Drawing the rest from reference TRBV25-1 and TRBJ2-5, the complete variable domain is EADIYQTPRYLVIGTGKKITLECSQTMGHDKMYWYQQDPGMELHLIHYSYGVNSTEKGDLSSESTVSRIRTEHFPLTLESARPSHTSQYLCASSDRDRGLTQYFGPGTRLLVL.

This chain uses TRBV11-3 with TRBJ2-2; D ambiguous. CDR3 length: 13 residues. Trimming took 3 bases from V and 3 from J, leaving 5 bases between them. Germline V CDR1 and CDR2: SGHNT, YENEEA. In DNA, the CDR3 is TGTGCCAGCAGCTTGTTCCACACCGGGGAGCTGTTTTTT. Translated: CASSLFHTGELFF. The full variable domain, its missing parts supplied by reference TRBV11-3 and TRBJ2-2, is EAGVVQSPRYKIIEKKQPVAFWCNPISGHNTLYWYLQNLGQGPELLIRYENEEAVDDSQLPKDRFSAERLKGVDSTLKIQPAELGDSAVYLCASSLFHTGELFFGEGSRLTVL.

This sequence joins TRBV9 and TRBJ2-7, with 7 nucleotides matching TRBD2. Per the germline V gene, CDR1 is SGDLS and CDR2 is YYNGEE. The CDR3 loop spans 12 amino acids. V gave up 7 bases and J gave up 7 bases; unmatched junction bases: 8. CDR3 region: CASGAGVGEQYF. The CDR3, as DNA: TGTGCCAGCGGCGCGGGGGTAGGAGAGCAGTACTTC. The variable domain in full, with the rest retrieved from reference TRBV9 and TRBJ2-7, is DSGVTQTPKHLITATGQRVTLRCSPRSGDLSVYWYQQSLDQGLQFLIQYYNGEERAKGNILERFSAQQFPDLHSELNLSSLELGDSALYFCASGAGVGEQYFGPGTRLTVT.

The CDR3, as DNA: TGTGCCACCAGTGATCCCTTGAGGGGGGTGGCAGATACGCAGTATTTT. Its protein is CATSDPLRGVADTQYF. This chain connects TRBV24-1 to TRBJ2-3, with D possibly being TRBD1 or TRBD2 (6 bases each). The germline V gene encodes CDR1 KGHDR and CDR2 SFDVKD. There are 16 residues in the CDR3. Trimming left V 3 bases short and J 4 bases short, with 16 bases between.

This chain uses TRBV19 with TRBJ2-5, with D perhaps matching TRBD1 (8 bases). This CDR3 has 15 residues. The germline gives CDR1 LNHDA, CDR2 SQIVND (reference sequence). The V and J ends lost 8 bases and 1 base respectively, with 17 bases between them. The CDR3 region has the DNA TGTGCCAGTTCTGGGAGGGACAGGCCCCAAGAGACCCAGTACTTC. This codes for CASSGRDRPQETQYF.

V is TRBV12-3 or TRBV12-4 and J is TRBJ2-7; TRBD2 aligns across 9 bases. V trimming: 6 bases; J trimming: 1 base; junction bases outside the gene matches: 1. This CDR3 is 13 amino acids long. CDR3 in DNA: TGTGCCAGCAGGACTAGCGGTTCCTACGAGCAGTACTTC. This encodes CASRTSGSYEQYF.

This clone was detected once. The rearrangement joins TRBV2 to TRBJ2-5; tentative D call: TRBD1 (5 bases). The CDR3 spans 14 residues. The V end was cut by 0 bases, the J end by 10 bases, with 15 bases between. Germline loops: CDR1 SNHLY, CDR2 FYNNEI. CDR3 coding DNA: TGTGCCAGCAGTGAAGCTGGGGCTCCAAGGGACCAGTACTTC. It specifies CASSEAGAPRDQYF.

This chain joins TRBV12-3 or TRBV12-4 and TRBJ1-6; 7 bases agree with TRBD1. The CDR3 covers 13 residues. The ends lost 6 bases at V and 15 bases at J; junction bases unmatched: 11. The CDR3 loop reads CASSRDSAYNLHF. The CDR3 DNA sequence: TGTGCCAGCAGCCGGGACAGCGCTTATAACCTCCACTTT.

The rearrangement links TRBV3-1 (or the pseudogene TRBV3-2) to TRBJ2-5, with TRBD2 as a possible D gene (6 bases). Trimming cost V 7 bases and J 5 bases, with 11 bases left between them. This CDR3 comprises 12 residues. CDR1 and CDR2 from the germline V gene are LGHDT and YNNKEL (reference sequence). The CDR3 DNA reads as TGTGCCAGCACCGGTGGGGGGGAGACCCAGTACTTC. Amino acid sequence: CASTGGGETQYF.

This clone was detected once. This chain connects TRBV14 to TRBJ1-6; TRBD1 matches 7 bases. The germline V gene encodes CDR1 SGHDN and CDR2 FVKESK. The CDR3 is made up of 16 amino acids. After removal of 1 base from V and 6 bases from J, the junction contained 6 bases not matched to a gene. The CDR3 loop is CASSQGGQLPNSPLHF. CDR3 sequence (DNA): TGTGCCAGCAGCCAAGGGGGACAGTTGCCTAATTCACCCCTCCACTTT. Variable domain in full (rest from reference TRBV14 and TRBJ1-6): EAGVTQFPSHSVIEKGQTVTLRCDPISGHDNLYWYRRVMGKEIKFLLHFVKESKQDESGMPNNRFLAERTGGTYSTLKVQPAELEDSGVYFCASSQGGQLPNSPLHFGNGTRLTVT.

The chain has TRBV12-3 or TRBV12-4 and TRBJ1-1, with D uncertain. The ends were cut back, 1 base at V and 6 bases at J, with 6 bases in the middle. This CDR3 is 12 amino acids long. CDR3 in DNA: TGTGCCAGCAGTTTAGAACGGTCTGAAGCTTTCTTT. The encoded protein is CASSLERSEAFF.

The genes are TRBV5-4 and TRBJ2-2, with D tentatively TRBD1 (6 bases). Germline-derived CDR1 and CDR2 are SGHNT and YYREEE (reference sequence). This CDR3 comprises 15 residues. V was shortened by 0 bases and J by 4 bases, with 10 bases between the two germline ends. CDR3 coding DNA: TGTGCCAGCAGCTTGGCGAGAGGGGGCACCGGGGAGCTGTTTTTT. This gives the protein CASSLARGGTGELFF.

This sequence joins TRBV13 and TRBJ1-5, with 11 bases identical to TRBD1. The CDR3 is 16 amino acids. V trimming: 5 bases; J trimming: 6 bases; junction bases outside the gene matches: 9. CDR1 and CDR2 (germline): PRHDT, FYEKMQ (reference sequence). CDR3 nucleotides: TGTGCCAGCAGCCGAGGACAGGGGGCGCGGAGTCAGCCCCAGCATTTT. It is translated as CASSRGQGARSQPQHF.